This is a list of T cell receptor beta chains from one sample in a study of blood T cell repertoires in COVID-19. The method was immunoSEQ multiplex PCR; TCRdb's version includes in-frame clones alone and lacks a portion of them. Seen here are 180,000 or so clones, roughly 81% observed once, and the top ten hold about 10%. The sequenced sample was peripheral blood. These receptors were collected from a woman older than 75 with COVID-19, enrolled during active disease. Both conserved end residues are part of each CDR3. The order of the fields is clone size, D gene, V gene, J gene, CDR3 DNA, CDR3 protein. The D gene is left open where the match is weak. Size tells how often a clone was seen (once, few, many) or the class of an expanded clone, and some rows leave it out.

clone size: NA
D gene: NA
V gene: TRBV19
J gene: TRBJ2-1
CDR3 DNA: TGTGCCAGTAGTACCTCCTCCTACAATGAGCAGTTCTTC
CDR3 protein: CASSTSSYNEQFF

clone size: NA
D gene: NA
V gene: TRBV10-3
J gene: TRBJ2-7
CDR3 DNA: TGTGCCATCAGTAGCGGCTACGAGCAGTACTTC
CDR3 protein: CAISSGYEQYF

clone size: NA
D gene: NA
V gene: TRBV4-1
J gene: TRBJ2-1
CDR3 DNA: TGCGCCAGCAGCCAAACTAGGGATAGCTCCTACAATGAGCAGTTCTTC
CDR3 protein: CASSQTRDSSYNEQFF

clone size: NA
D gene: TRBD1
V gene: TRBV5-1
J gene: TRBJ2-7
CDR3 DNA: TGCGCCAGCAGCTTGTCATTGGACAGGACTCCCTACGAGCAGTACTTC
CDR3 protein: CASSLSLDRTPYEQYF

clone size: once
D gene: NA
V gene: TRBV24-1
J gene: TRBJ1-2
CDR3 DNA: TGTGCCACCAGTAGGGACACCACCTCTTATGGCTACACCTTC
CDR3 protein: CATSRDTTSYGYTF

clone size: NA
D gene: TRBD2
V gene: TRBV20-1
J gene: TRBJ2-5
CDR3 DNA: TGCAGTGCGACAGCGGGACTGGTCCAGTACTTC
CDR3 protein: CSATAGLVQYF

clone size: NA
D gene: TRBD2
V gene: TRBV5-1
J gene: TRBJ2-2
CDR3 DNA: TGCGCCAGCAGCTTGTCCGGGAGGCCGAACACCGGGGAGCTGTTTTTT
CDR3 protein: CASSLSGRPNTGELFF

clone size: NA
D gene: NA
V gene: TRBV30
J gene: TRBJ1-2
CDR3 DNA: TGTGCCTGGAAAGGGGGGGGATCTAACTATGGCTACACCTTC
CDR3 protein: CAWKGGGSNYGYTF

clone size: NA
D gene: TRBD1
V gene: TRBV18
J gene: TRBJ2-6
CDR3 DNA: TGTGCCAGCTCACCAGGACAGGGGGCGGCTGGGGCCAACGTCCTGACTTTC
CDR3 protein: CASSPGQGAAGANVLTF

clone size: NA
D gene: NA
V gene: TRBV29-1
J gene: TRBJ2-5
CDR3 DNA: TGCAGCGTTAAAATGGGGGGAGAGACCCAGTACTTC
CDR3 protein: CSVKMGGETQYF

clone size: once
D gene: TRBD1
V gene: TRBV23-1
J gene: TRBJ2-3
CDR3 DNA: TGCGCCAGCGGCCGAGACAGGGGAAGAGATACGCAGTATTTT
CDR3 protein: CASGRDRGRDTQYF

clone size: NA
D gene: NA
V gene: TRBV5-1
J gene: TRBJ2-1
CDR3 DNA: TGCGCCAGCAGCTTGGTGGGGCGGGGAACCTACAATGAGCAGTTCTTC
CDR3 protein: CASSLVGRGTYNEQFF

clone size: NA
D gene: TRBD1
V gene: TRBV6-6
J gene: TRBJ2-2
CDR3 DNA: TGTGCCAGCAGCCGAACAGGGGCCACCGGGGAGCTGTTTTTT
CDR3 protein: CASSRTGATGELFF

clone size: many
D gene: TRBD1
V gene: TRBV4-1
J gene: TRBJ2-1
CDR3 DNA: TGCGCCAGCAGCCGGGGGACAGGGGGCTACAATGAGCAGTTCTTC
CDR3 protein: CASSRGTGGYNEQFF

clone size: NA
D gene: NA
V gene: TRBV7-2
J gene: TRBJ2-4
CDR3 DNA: TGTGCCAGCAGCTTTCCCGTAGTGGAGGTCAAAAACATTCAGTACTTC
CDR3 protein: CASSFPVVEVKNIQYF

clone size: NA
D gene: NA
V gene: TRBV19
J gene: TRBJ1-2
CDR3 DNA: TGTGCCAGTAGTACCCAAGGCAGGGATGGCTACACCTTC
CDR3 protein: CASSTQGRDGYTF

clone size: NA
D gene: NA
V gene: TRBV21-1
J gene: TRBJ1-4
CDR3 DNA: TGTGCCAGCAGCAAGGGGCTCGCAGGGCTTGACGAAAAACTGTTTTTT
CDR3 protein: CASSKGLAGLDEKLFF

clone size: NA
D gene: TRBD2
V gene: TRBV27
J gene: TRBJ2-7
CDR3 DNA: TGTGCCAGCAACCCTAGCGGGCGGACGGGGGAGCAGTACTTC
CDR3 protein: CASNPSGRTGEQYF

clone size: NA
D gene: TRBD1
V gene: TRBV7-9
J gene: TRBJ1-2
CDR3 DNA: TGTGCCAGCAGCTTTTTACAGGGGTATGGCTACACCTTC
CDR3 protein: CASSFLQGYGYTF

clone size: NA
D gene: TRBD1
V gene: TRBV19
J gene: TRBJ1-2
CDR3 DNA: TGTGCCAGTAGTATTGAGACAGGGGCTGGCTACACCTTC
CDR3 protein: CASSIETGAGYTF

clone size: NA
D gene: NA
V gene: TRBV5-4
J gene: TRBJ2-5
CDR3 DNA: TGTGCCAGCAGCTTGGCCAGGGGAATGTTTCAATCGGAGACCCAGTACTTC
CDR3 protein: CASSLARGMFQSETQYF

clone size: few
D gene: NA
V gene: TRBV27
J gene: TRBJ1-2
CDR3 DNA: TGTGCCAGCAGTTTAGTCGGCGGTTATGGCTACACCTTC
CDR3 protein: CASSLVGGYGYTF

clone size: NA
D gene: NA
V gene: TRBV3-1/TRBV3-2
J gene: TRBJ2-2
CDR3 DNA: TGTGCCAGCAGCCAAGGACAGGTACTAGGGGAGCTGTTTTTT
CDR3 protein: CASSQGQVLGELFF

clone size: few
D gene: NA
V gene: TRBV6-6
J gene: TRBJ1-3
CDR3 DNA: TGTGCCAGCAGTCCCCAGTCACAGGGAGTGGGCTCTGGAAACACCATATATTTT
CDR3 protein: CASSPQSQGVGSGNTIYF

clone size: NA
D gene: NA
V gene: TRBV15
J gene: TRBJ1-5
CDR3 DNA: TGTGCCACCAGCAGAGATCTAGGTAATAGCAATCAGCCCCAGCATTTT
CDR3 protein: CATSRDLGNSNQPQHF

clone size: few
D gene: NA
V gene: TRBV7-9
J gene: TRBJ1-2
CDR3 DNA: TGTGCCAGCAGCTCCAGTGCCTCGCCGGGAGGCTACACCTTC
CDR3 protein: CASSSSASPGGYTF

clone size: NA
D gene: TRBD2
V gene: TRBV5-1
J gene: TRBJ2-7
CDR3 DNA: TGCGCCAGCAGCTCGGAAGGACTAGCGGGAGGCATCGAGCAGTACTTC
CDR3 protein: CASSSEGLAGGIEQYF

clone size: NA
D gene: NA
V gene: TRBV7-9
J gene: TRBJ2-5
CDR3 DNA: TGTGCCAGCAGCCTCTATCGGACCCAGTACTTC
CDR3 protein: CASSLYRTQYF

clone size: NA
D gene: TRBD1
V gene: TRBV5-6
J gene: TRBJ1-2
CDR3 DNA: TGTGCCAGCAGCCCTGGGACAGCCCGTGGCTACACCTTC
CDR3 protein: CASSPGTARGYTF

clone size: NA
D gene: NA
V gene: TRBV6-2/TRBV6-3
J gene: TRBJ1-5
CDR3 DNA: TGTGCCAGCAGTTCTCGACAGGCTCAGCCCCAGCATTTT
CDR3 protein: CASSSRQAQPQHF

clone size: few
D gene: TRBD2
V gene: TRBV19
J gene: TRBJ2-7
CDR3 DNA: TGTGCCAGTAGTATTACCCTAGCGGGAGGGCCCTCCTACGAGCAGTACTTC
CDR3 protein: CASSITLAGGPSYEQYF

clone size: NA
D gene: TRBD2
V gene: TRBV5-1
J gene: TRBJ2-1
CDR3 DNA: TGCGCCAGCAGCCCTAGCGGGGGTCGTTCATATGAGCAGTTCTTC
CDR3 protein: CASSPSGGRSYEQFF

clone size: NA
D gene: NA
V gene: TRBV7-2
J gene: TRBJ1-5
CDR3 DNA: TGTGCCAGCAGTTACAGGGCGGGCAATCAGCCCCAGCATTTT
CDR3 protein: CASSYRAGNQPQHF

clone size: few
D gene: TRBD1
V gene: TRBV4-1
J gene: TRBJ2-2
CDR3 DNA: TGCGCCAGCAGCCGGACAGGGCTGCTGGCCGGGGAGCTGTTTTTT
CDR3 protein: CASSRTGLLAGELFF

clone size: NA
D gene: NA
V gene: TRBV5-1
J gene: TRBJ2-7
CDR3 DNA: TGCGCCAGCAGCTTGGGTAGCGTAGGGTACGAGCAGTACTTC
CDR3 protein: CASSLGSVGYEQYF